This TCR beta chain comes out of a study of T cell responses to AZD1222 COVID-19 vaccine. The V gene lost 2 bases and the J gene lost 6 bases, with 8 bases spanning the gap. The V gene's germline CDR1 is KGHSH and CDR2 LQKENI. The CDR3 length is 12 residues. TCRdb's copy holds only in-frame clones and misses some; the assay was immunoSEQ multiplex PCR. The sample has over 120,000 clones; 85% to 95% are singletons. Study-level points and caveats: Elevations in Spike-specific TCR breadth and depth followed administration of two AZD1222 doses.

As regards this clone: Its antigen is unidentified.

This sequence was found in an adult who had recovered from COVID-19. The specimen was peripheral blood, collected after recovery from COVID-19. The genes are TRBV18 and TRBJ2-7, with TRBD2 as a possible D gene (5 bases). CDR3 amino acids: CASSPSEGEQYF. The CDR3 DNA sequence: TGTGCCAGCTCACCATCCGAGGGCGAGCAGTACTTC.